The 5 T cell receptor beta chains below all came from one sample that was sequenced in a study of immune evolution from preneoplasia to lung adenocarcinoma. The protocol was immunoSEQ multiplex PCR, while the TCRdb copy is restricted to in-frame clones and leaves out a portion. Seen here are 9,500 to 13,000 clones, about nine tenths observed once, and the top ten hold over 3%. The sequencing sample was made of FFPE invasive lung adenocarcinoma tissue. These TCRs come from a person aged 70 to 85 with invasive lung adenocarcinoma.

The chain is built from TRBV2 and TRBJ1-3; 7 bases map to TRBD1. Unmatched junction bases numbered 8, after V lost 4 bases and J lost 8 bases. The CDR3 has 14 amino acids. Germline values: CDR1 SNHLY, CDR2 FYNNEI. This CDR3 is CASSVDREYYTIYF. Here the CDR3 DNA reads TGTGCCAGCAGTGTCGACAGGGAATATTACACCATATATTTT.

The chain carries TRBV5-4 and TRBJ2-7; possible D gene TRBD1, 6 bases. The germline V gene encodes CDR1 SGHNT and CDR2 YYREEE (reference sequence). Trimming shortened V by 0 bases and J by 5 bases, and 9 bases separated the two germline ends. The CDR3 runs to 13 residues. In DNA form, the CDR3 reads TGTGCCAGCAGCTTGGACAGGGCCCACGAGCAGTACTTC. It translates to CASSLDRAHEQYF.

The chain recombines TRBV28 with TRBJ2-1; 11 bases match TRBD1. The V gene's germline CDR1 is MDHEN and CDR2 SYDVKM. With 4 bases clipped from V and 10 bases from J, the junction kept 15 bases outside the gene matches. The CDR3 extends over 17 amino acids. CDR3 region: CASSSSGQGAPQVEQFF. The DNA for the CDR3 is TGTGCCAGCAGTTCCTCCGGACAGGGGGCGCCCCAGGTAGAGCAGTTCTTC.

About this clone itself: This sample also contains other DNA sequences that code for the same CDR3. As DNA, the CDR3 is TGCAGTGCCCGAGGGGTGAATGAGCAGTTCTTC. Its translation: CSARGVNEQFF. This chain connects TRBV20-1 to TRBJ2-1; D may correspond to TRBD1 or TRBD2 (5 bases each). The length of the CDR3 is 11 residues. CDR1 DFQATT and CDR2 SNEGSKA come from the germline V gene (reference sequence). Trimming pared 6 bases from V and 7 bases from J, leaving 10 bases between.

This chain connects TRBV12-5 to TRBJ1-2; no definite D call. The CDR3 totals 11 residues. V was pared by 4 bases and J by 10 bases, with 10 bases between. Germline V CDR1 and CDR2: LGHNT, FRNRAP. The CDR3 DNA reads TGTGCTAGTGGTTCCCCAACATACTACACCTTC. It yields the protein CASGSPTYYTF.